The T cell receptor (beta chain) under discussion was sequenced for a study of cytomegalovirus exposure and HLA in healthy donors. Overall study findings and caveats: Altogether, about 160 TCR beta chains were recorded as cytomegalovirus-associated. The tendency of first-cohort TCR clusters to co-occur in the 120 or so validation repertoires emerged from a later analysis. Rare TCR sequences dominated, though some public TCRs recurred in many donors. Cytomegalovirus status was reportedly diagnosed by the classifier with high sensitivity and specificity.

Note on this clone: What it recognizes is unknown.

The CDR3 is 13 amino acids. Germline V gives CDR1 MNHNS, CDR2 SASEGT. V was pared by 6 bases and J by 4 bases, with 3 bases of the junction left unmatched. Clones were read by immunoSEQ multiplex PCR, and TCRdb kept only the in-frame ones, dropping some. This table holds 150,000 or so clones, less than 90% found once. The receptor comes from a man aged 25 to 40 in good health and CMV-seropositive. Sequencing was done on a sample of PBMCs. This sequence joins TRBV6-1 and TRBJ1-5; 7 nucleotides agree with TRBD1. CDR3 nucleotides: TGTGCCAGCAGACCGGGACAGAATCAGCCCCAGCATTTT. This translates into CASRPGQNQPQHF.